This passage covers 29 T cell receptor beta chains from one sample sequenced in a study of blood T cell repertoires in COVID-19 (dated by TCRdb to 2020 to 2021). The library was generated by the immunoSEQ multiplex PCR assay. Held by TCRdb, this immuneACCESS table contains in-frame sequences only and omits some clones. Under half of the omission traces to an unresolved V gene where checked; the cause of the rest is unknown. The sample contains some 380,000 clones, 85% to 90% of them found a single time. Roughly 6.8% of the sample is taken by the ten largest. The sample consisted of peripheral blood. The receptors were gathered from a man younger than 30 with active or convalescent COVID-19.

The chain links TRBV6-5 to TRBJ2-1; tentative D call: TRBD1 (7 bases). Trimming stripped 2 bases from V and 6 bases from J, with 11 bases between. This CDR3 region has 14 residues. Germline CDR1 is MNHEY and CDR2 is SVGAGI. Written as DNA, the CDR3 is TGTGCCAGCAGTTACAGCCAGGGGGGCAATGAGCAGTTCTTC. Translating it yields CASSYSQGGNEQFF.

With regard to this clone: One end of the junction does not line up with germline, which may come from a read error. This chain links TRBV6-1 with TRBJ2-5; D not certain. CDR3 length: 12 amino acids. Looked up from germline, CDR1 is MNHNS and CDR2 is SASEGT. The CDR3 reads CASSEHQETQYF. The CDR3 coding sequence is TGTGCCAGCAGTGAACACCAGGAGACCCAGTACTTC.

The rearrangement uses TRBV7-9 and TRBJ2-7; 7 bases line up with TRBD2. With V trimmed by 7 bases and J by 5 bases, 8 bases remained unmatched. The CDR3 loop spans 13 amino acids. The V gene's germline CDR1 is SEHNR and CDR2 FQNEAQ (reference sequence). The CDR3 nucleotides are TGTGCCAGCAACGGGGAGGGCCGGGACGAGCAGTACTTC. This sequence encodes CASNGEGRDEQYF. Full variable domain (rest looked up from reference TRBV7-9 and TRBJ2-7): DTGVSQNPRHKITKRGQNVTFRCDPISEHNRLYWYRQTLGQGPEFLTYFQNEAQLEKSRLLSDRFSAERPKGSFSTLEIQRTEQGDSAMYLCASNGEGRDEQYFGPGTRLTVT.

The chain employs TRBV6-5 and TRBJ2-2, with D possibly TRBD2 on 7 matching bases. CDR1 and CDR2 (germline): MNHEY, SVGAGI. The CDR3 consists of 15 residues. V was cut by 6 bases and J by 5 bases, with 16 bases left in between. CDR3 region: CASRAERGGTGELFF. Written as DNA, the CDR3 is TGTGCCAGCAGAGCTGAAAGGGGGGGTACCGGGGAGCTGTTTTTT.

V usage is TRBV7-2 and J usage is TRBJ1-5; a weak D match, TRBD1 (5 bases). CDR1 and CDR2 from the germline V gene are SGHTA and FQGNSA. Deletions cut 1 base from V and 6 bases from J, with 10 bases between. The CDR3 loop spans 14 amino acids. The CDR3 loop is CASSLGARGQPQHF. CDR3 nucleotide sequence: TGTGCCAGCAGCTTAGGGGCTAGGGGTCAGCCCCAGCATTTT.

CDR3 amino acids: CASSRSRGSGGRSTDTQYF. CDR3 DNA sequence: TGTGCCAGTAGTAGGTCCCGTGGTAGCGGGGGCCGAAGCACAGATACGCAGTATTTT. This sequence joins TRBV19 and TRBJ2-3, with TRBD2 identical over 9 bases. Germline CDR1 is LNHDA and CDR2 is SQIVND (reference sequence). The CDR3 loop spans 19 amino acids. The V segment lost 4 bases and the J segment 0 bases; nucleotides outside the gene matches: 14.

CDR3 residues: CASSLWKGGVDEQFF. The CDR3, as DNA: TGTGCCAGTAGTCTTTGGAAGGGGGGGGTCGATGAGCAGTTCTTC. J is TRBJ2-1 and V is TRBV19, with D possibly being TRBD2 (7 bases). Trimming left V 5 bases short and J 8 bases short, with 19 bases between. CDR1 and CDR2 (germline): LNHDA, SQIVND (reference sequence). The CDR3 is 15 amino acids.

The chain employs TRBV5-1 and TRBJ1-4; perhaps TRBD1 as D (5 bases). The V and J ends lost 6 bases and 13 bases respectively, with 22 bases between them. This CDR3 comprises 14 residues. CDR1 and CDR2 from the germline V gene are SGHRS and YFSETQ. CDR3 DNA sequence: TGCGCCAGCACCACTGAGCAGGGATTCGGGGGACTGTTTTTT. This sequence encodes CASTTEQGFGGLFF.

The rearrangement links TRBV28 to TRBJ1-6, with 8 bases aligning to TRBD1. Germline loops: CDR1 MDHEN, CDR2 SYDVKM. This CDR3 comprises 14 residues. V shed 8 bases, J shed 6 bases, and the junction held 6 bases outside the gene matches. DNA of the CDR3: TGTGCCAGCTACCCGGGACAGGTTAATTCACCCCTCCACTTT. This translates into CASYPGQVNSPLHF.

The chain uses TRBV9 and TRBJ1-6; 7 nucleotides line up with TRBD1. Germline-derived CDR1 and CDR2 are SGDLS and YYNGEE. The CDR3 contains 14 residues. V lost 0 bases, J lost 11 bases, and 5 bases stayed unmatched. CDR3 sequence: CASSVGQGGAPLHF. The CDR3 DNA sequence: TGTGCCAGCAGCGTAGGACAGGGTGGAGCACCCCTCCACTTT.

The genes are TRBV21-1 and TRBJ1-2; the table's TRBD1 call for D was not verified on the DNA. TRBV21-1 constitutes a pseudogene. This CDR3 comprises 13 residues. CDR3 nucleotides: TGTGCCAGCACCCTGGGGATTCAGGGAGGCTACACCTTC. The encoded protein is CASTLGIQGGYTF.

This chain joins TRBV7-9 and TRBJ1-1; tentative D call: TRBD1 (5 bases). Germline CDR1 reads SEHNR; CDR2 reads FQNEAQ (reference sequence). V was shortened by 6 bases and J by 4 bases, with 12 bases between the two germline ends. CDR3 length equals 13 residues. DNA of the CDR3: TGTGCCAGCAGTTGGGACGGGGGCACTGAAGCTTTCTTT. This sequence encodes CASSWDGGTEAFF.

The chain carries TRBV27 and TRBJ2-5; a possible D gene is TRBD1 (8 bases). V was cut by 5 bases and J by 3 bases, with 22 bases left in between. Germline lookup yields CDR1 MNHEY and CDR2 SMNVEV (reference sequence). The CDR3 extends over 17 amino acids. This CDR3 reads CASSPGRGRGREETQYF. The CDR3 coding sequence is TGTGCCAGCAGTCCGGGGAGGGGCAGGGGGCGGGAAGAGACCCAGTACTTC.

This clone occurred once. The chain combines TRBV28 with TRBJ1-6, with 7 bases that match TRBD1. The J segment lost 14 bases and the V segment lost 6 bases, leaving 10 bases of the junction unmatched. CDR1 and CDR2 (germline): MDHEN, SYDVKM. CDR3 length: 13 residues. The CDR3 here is CASRMTGKVALHF. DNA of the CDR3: TGTGCCAGCAGGATGACAGGGAAAGTGGCCCTCCACTTT.

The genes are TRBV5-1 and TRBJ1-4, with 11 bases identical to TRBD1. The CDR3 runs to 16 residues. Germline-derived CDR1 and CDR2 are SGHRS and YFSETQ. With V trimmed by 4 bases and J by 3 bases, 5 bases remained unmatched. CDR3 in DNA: TGCGCCAGCAGCCAAGGACAGGGGGCGTCTAATGAAAAACTGTTTTTT. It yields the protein CASSQGQGASNEKLFF.

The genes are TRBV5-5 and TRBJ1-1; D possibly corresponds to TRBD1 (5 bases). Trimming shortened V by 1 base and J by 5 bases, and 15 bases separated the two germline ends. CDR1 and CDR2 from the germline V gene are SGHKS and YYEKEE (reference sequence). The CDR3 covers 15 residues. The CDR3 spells CASSLIRAGRTEAFF. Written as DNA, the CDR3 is TGTGCCAGCAGCTTGATTCGGGCAGGGAGGACTGAAGCTTTCTTT.

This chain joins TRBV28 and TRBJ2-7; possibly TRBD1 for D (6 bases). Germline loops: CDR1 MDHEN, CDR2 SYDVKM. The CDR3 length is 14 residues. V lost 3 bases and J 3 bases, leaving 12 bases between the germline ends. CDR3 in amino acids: CASSFPDRNYEQYF. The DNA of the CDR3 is TGTGCCAGCAGTTTCCCCGACAGGAACTACGAGCAGTACTTC.

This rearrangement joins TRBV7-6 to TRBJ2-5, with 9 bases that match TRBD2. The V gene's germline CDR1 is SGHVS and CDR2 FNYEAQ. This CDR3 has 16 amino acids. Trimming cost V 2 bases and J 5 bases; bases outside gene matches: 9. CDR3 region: CASSLFLAGARETQYF. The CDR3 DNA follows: TGTGCCAGCAGCTTATTTTTAGCGGGAGCCCGGGAGACCCAGTACTTC.

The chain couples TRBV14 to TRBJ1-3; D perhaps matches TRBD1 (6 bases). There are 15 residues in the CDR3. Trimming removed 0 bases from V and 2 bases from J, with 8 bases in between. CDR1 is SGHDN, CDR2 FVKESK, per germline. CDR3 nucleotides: TGTGCCAGCAGCCAAGACCAGGGGCCTGGAAACACCATATATTTT. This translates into CASSQDQGPGNTIYF. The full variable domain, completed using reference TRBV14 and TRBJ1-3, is EAGVTQFPSHSVIEKGQTVTLRCDPISGHDNLYWYRRVMGKEIKFLLHFVKESKQDESGMPNNRFLAERTGGTYSTLKVQPAELEDSGVYFCASSQDQGPGNTIYFGEGSWLTVV.

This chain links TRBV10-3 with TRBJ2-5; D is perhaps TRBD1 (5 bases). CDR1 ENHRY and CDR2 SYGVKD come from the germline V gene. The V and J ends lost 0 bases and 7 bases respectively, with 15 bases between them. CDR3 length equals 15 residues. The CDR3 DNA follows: TGTGCCATCAGTGAGTCCCCCAGGGAATCTGGGACCCAGTACTTC. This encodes CAISESPRESGTQYF.

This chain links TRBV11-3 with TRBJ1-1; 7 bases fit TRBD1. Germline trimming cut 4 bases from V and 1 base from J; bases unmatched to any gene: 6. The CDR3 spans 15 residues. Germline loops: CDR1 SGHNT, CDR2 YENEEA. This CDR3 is CASSYDGTENTEAFF. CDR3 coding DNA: TGTGCCAGCAGCTACGACGGGACAGAGAACACTGAAGCTTTCTTT.

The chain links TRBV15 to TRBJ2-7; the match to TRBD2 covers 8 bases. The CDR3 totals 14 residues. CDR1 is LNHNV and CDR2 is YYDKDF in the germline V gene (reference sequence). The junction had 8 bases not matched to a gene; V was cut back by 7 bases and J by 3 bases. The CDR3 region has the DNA TGTGCCACCAAACGACTAGCGCAGATCTACGAGCAGTACTTC. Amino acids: CATKRLAQIYEQYF.

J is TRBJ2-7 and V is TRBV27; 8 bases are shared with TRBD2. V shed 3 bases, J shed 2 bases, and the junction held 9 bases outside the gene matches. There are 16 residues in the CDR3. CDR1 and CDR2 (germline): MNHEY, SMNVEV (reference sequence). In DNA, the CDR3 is TGTGCCAGCAGTTTGATCCCGGGGGGGGGTCCCTACGAGCAGTACTTC. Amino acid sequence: CASSLIPGGGPYEQYF.

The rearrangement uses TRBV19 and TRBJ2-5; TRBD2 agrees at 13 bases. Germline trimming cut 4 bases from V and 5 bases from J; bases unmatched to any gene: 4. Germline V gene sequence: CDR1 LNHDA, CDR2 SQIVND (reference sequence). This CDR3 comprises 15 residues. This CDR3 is CASSNWTSGSETQYF. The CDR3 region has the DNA TGTGCCAGTAGTAACTGGACTAGCGGGAGTGAGACCCAGTACTTC.

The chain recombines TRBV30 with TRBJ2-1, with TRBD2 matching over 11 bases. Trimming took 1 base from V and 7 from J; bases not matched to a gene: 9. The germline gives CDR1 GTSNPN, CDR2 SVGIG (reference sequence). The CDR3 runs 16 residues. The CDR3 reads CAWSGWVAGGPNEQFF. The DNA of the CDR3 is TGTGCCTGGAGTGGCTGGGTAGCGGGAGGGCCGAATGAGCAGTTCTTC.

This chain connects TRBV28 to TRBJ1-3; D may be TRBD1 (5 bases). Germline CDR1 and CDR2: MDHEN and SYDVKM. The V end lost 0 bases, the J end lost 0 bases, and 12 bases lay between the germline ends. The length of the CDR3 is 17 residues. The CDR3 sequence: CASSLWDITASGNTIYF. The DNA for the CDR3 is TGTGCCAGCAGTTTATGGGACATCACCGCCTCTGGAAACACCATATATTTT.

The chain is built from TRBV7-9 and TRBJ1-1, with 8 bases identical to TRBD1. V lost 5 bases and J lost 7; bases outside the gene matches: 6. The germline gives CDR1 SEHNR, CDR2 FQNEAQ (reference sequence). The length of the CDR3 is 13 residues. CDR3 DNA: TGTGCCAGCAGCCAGGGGGCGACAGTTGAAGCTTTCTTT. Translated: CASSQGATVEAFF.

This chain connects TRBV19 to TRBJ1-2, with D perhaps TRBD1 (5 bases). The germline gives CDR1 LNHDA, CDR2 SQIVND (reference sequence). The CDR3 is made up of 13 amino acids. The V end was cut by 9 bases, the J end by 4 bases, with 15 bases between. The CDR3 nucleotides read TGTGCCAGCGGAGGGGTCCCTTTCTATGGCTACACCTTC. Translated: CASGGVPFYGYTF.

CDR3 nucleotide sequence: TGTGCCAGCAGCCAAGGACAGGGAAGAACTGAAGCTTTCTTT. Translated, it gives CASSQGQGRTEAFF. The rearrangement joins TRBV3-1 (or the pseudogene TRBV3-2) to TRBJ1-1; 7 positions agree with TRBD1. Germline CDR1 and CDR2: LGHDT and YNNKEL (reference sequence). The CDR3 is 14 amino acids. Losses at the gene ends were 1 base for V and 5 bases for J; bases not matched to a gene: 4.